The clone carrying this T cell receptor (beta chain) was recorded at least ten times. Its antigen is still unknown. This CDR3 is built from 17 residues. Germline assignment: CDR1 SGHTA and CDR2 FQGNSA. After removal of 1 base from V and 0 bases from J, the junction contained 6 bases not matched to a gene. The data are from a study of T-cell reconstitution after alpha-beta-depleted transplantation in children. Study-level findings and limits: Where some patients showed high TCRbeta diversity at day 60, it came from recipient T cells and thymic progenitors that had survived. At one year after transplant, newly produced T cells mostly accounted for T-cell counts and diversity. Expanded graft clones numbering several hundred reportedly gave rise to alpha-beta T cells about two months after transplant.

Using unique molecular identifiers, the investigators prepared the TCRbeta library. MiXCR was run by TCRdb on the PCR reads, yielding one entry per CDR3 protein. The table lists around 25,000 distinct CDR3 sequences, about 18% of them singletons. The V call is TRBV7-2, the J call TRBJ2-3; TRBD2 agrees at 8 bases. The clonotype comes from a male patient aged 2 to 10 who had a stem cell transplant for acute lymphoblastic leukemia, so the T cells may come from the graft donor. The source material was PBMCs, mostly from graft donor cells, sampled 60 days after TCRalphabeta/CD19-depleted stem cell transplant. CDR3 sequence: CASSLGGGITSTDTQYF. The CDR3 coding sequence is TGTGCCAGCAGCTTAGGCGGGGGGATAACTAGCACAGATACGCAGTATTTT.